These 28 T cell receptor beta chains came from one sample sequenced in a study of OX40 agonist ivuxolimab in advanced cancers. TCRdb's table, derived via immunoSEQ multiplex PCR, lists solely in-frame clones and lacks some. The repertoire includes some 76,000 clones, over 75% of them detected once, and around 6.6% sits in the top ten. The sample consisted of CD4+ or CD8+ T cells sorted from blood, taken in a trial of the OX40 agonist ivuxolimab. The receptors derive from an adult with an advanced solid tumor such as melanoma, head and neck, liver or kidney cancer.

The gene calls are TRBV6-1 and TRBJ2-3; TRBD1 might be the D (6 bases). Germline CDR1 is MNHNS and CDR2 is SASEGT. The ends were cut back, 6 bases at V and 2 bases at J, with 12 bases in the middle. The CDR3 consists of 14 residues. The CDR3 loop is CASRKSGHTDTQYF. The CDR3 coding sequence is TGTGCCAGCAGAAAGTCGGGACACACAGATACGCAGTATTTT.

The chain joins TRBV14 to TRBJ1-2; D is ambiguous. V dropped 0 bases and J dropped 4 bases, with 6 bases sitting between them. Germline V gene lookup returns CDR1 SGHDN and CDR2 FVKESK. The CDR3 contains 13 residues. The CDR3 spells CASSQDLTYGYTF. The CDR3, as DNA: TGTGCCAGCAGCCAAGACCTGACCTATGGCTACACCTTC.

The rearrangement links TRBV5-1 to TRBJ1-1, with 9 bases aligning to TRBD1. There are 14 residues in the CDR3. Germline values: CDR1 SGHRS, CDR2 YFSETQ. Trimming at V came to 4 bases and at J to 5 bases, leaving 6 bases not matched to a gene. DNA for the CDR3: TGCGCCAGCAGCAGGACAGGGGAAGGGACTGAAGCTTTCTTT. Translation: CASSRTGEGTEAFF.

This clone came up a few times. The chain links TRBV30 to TRBJ1-2, with a weak D call TRBD1 (6 bases). V lost 3 bases and J lost 4, with 9 bases in between. Germline V gives CDR1 GTSNPN, CDR2 SVGIG (reference sequence). The CDR3 has 12 residues. CDR3 amino acids: CAWSLDSYGYTF. CDR3 coding DNA: TGTGCCTGGAGCCTGGACAGCTATGGCTACACCTTC.

This chain links TRBV6-4 with TRBJ1-1; D not certain. The CDR3 runs 13 residues. Germline-derived CDR1 and CDR2 are MRHNA and SNTAGT. V lost 5 bases and J lost 4, with 11 bases in between. The chain's CDR3 is CASSSQAGTEAFF. In DNA form, the CDR3 reads TGTGCCAGCAGTAGTCAGGCGGGCACTGAAGCTTTCTTT.

V is TRBV11-3 and J is TRBJ1-2, with 7 bases fitting TRBD1. Trimming cost V 4 bases and J 5 bases; bases outside gene matches: 7. Germline V gene sequence: CDR1 SGHNT, CDR2 YENEEA. CDR3 length: 14 residues. The CDR3 loop is CASSSPAGGYGYTF. The CDR3 bases are TGTGCCAGCAGCTCCCCGGCAGGGGGGTATGGCTACACCTTC.

The V gene is TRBV2, the J gene TRBJ1-1; weak D call: TRBD1 (5 bases). This CDR3 spans 15 amino acids. Trimming pared 6 bases from V and 0 bases from J, leaving 14 bases between. The germline CDR1 and CDR2 sequences are SNHLY and FYNNEI. CDR3 DNA: TGTGCCAGCAGCGGGGGTCCTACGGTGAACACTGAAGCTTTCTTT. This sequence encodes CASSGGPTVNTEAFF. Full variable domain (remainder filled in from reference TRBV2 and TRBJ1-1): EPEVTQTPSHQVTQMGQEVILRCVPISNHLYFYWYRQILGQKVEFLVSFYNNEISEKSEIFDDQFSVERPDGSNFTLKIRSTKLEDSAMYFCASSGGPTVNTEAFFGQGTRLTVV.

This clone has only one observation. The chain employs TRBV7-8 and TRBJ2-1; 14 bases agree with TRBD2. V trimming: 4 bases; J trimming: 1 base; junction bases outside the gene matches: 3. Germline-derived CDR1 and CDR2 are SGHVS and FQNEAQ. The CDR3 length is 17 residues. CDR3 in amino acids: CASSSGLAGVSYNEQFF. CDR3 DNA sequence: TGTGCCAGCAGCTCGGGACTAGCGGGAGTGTCCTACAATGAGCAGTTCTTC.

The V gene is TRBV29-1, the J gene TRBJ1-2, with 10 nucleotides matching TRBD1. The CDR3 has 12 residues. V lost 7 bases, J lost 4 bases, and 3 bases stayed unmatched. Germline V gene sequence: CDR1 SQVTM, CDR2 ANQGSEA. For the CDR3, the DNA is TGCAGCGCCGGGGACAGGGGCTATGGCTACACCTTC. Translated: CSAGDRGYGYTF.

The chain uses TRBV6-5 and TRBJ2-7; 7 bases match TRBD1. The CDR3 runs 13 residues. Germline V gene lookup returns CDR1 MNHEY and CDR2 SVGAGI. V dropped 6 bases and J dropped 2; count of bases not matched to a gene: 4. CDR3 in DNA: TGTGCCAGCAGGTGGGACAGACCCTACGAGCAGTACTTC. This gives the protein CASRWDRPYEQYF.

This clone appeared once. J is TRBJ2-3 and V is TRBV5-1; possibly TRBD1 for D (7 bases). CDR1 and CDR2 from the germline V gene are SGHRS and YFSETQ. CDR3 length equals 14 residues. V was trimmed by 3 bases and J by 3 bases, leaving 11 bases between them. The CDR3: CASSSQGGTDTQYF. CDR3 DNA: TGCGCCAGCAGCTCCCAGGGGGGAACAGATACGCAGTATTTT. Combining the CDR3 with reference TRBV5-1 and TRBJ2-3 gives the whole variable domain KAGVTQTPRYLIKTRGQQVTLSCSPISGHRSVSWYQQTPGQGLQFLFEYFSETQRNKGNFPGRFSGRQFSNSRSEMNVSTLELGDSALYLCASSSQGGTDTQYFGPGTRLTVL.

There are many counts of this clone. The chain links TRBV25-1 to TRBJ1-6, with 10 bases fitting TRBD1. Unmatched junction bases numbered 6, after V lost 6 bases and J lost 7 bases. Germline V gene sequence: CDR1 MGHDK, CDR2 SYGVNS. The CDR3 loop spans 15 amino acids. Written as DNA, the CDR3 is TGTGCCAGCAGACGGACAGGGGGAGGAAATTCACCCCTCCACTTT. Residues: CASRRTGGGNSPLHF.

CDR3 sequence (DNA): TGTGCCAGCAGCCAAGAGGGCCCAGCTTCTGGGGCCAACGTCCTGACTTTC. The encoded protein is CASSQEGPASGANVLTF. The chain carries TRBV4-2 and TRBJ2-6, with unresolved D. The CDR3 loop spans 17 amino acids. The germline V gene has CDR1 LGHNA and CDR2 YNFKEQ. V dropped 0 bases and J dropped 1 base, with 10 bases sitting between them.

J is TRBJ1-2 and V is TRBV25-1; 11 bases agree with TRBD1. Germline CDR1 MGHDK, CDR2 SYGVNS. This CDR3 is 15 amino acids long. V lost 6 bases and J lost 7; bases outside the gene matches: 10. The CDR3 loop reads CASRNIGQGAGGYTF. CDR3 DNA sequence: TGTGCCAGCAGAAACATCGGACAGGGGGCGGGTGGCTACACCTTC.

The chain carries TRBV15 and TRBJ2-1; D ambiguous. Per germline, CDR1 LNHNV and CDR2 YYDKDF (reference sequence). V lost 6 bases and J 0 bases, leaving 6 bases between the germline ends. CDR3 length: 13 amino acids. The CDR3 region has the DNA TGTGCCACCAGAGGCCACTCCTACAATGAGCAGTTCTTC. Amino acid sequence: CATRGHSYNEQFF.

This clone has just one count. CDR3 sequence (DNA): TGTGCCAGCAGTGTCAGATCCTCTGGGGCCAACGTCCTGACTTTC. It is translated as CASSVRSSGANVLTF. J is TRBJ2-6 and V is TRBV2; no clear D gene. The germline V gene has CDR1 SNHLY and CDR2 FYNNEI. CDR3 length: 15 residues. The ends were cut back, 4 bases at V and 0 bases at J, with 7 bases in the middle.

V and J are TRBV11-2 and TRBJ2-5, with D tentatively TRBD2 (5 bases). Trimming stripped 4 bases from V and 5 bases from J, with 8 bases between. The CDR3 is made up of 12 amino acids. Germline V gives CDR1 SGHAT, CDR2 FQNNGV. This chain's CDR3 is CASSSQRETQYF. CDR3 nucleotides: TGTGCCAGCAGCTCCCAGCGGGAGACCCAGTACTTC.

V usage is TRBV7-2 and J usage is TRBJ2-2, with D tentatively TRBD1 or TRBD2 (5 bases each). CDR3 length equals 17 residues. V was shortened by 5 bases and J by 8 bases, with 24 bases between the two germline ends. Germline V gene data show CDR1 as SGHTA and CDR2 as FQGNSA. The CDR3 protein is CASSALPRGEPWGELFF. The CDR3 coding sequence is TGTGCCAGCAGCGCATTACCGAGGGGCGAACCTTGGGGGGAGCTGTTTTTT.

The J gene is TRBJ1-2, the V gene TRBV5-4; D is uncertain. Per germline, CDR1 SGHNT and CDR2 YYREEE (reference sequence). The CDR3 is made up of 14 amino acids. Between the trimmed V and J ends, which lost 0 bases and 7 bases, there was a span of 13 bases. This CDR3 is CASSLASLGGGYTF. CDR3 bases: TGTGCCAGCAGCTTGGCGTCTTTGGGAGGTGGCTACACCTTC. The entire variable domain, with the rest obtained from reference TRBV5-4 and TRBJ1-2, is as follows: ETGVTQSPTHLIKTRGQQVTLRCSSQSGHNTVSWYQQALGQGPQFIFQYYREEENGRGNFPPRFSGLQFPNYSSELNVNALELDDSALYLCASSLASLGGGYTFGSGTRLTVV.

The chain is built from TRBV5-5 and TRBJ2-7; 10 nucleotides match TRBD1. Looked up from germline, CDR1 is SGHKS and CDR2 is YYEKEE (reference sequence). V dropped 5 bases and J dropped 5; count of bases not matched to a gene: 7. CDR3 length: 14 amino acids. DNA for the CDR3: TGTGCCAGCAGTTACGGACAGGGGGTGGACGAGCAGTACTTC. Its translation is CASSYGQGVDEQYF.

The chain has TRBV7-2 and TRBJ1-2; possibly TRBD1 for D (6 bases). Germline V gene lookup returns CDR1 SGHTA and CDR2 FQGNSA. V was shortened by 1 base and J by 8 bases, with 14 bases between the two germline ends. This CDR3 contains 14 residues. The CDR3 loop is CASSLVPGVGGYTF. The CDR3 DNA reads as TGTGCCAGCAGCTTAGTGCCAGGGGTTGGCGGCTACACCTTC.

V usage is TRBV10-3 and J usage is TRBJ1-5, with 8 bases lining up with TRBD1. V trimming: 3 bases; J trimming: 6 bases; junction bases outside the gene matches: 4. Germline assignment: CDR1 ENHRY and CDR2 SYGVKD. The CDR3 is 14 amino acids. CDR3 protein: CAISDDRGRQPQHF. The DNA of the CDR3 is TGTGCCATCAGTGATGACAGGGGCCGTCAGCCCCAGCATTTT.

The chain uses TRBV7-8 and TRBJ2-3; D remains unclear. Germline V gene sequence: CDR1 SGHVS, CDR2 FQNEAQ. V lost 8 bases and J 6 bases, leaving 12 bases between the germline ends. This CDR3 spans 12 amino acids. CDR3 DNA: TGTGCCAGCGAAACTTCCGGGGATACGCAGTATTTT. This translates into CASETSGDTQYF.

This chain links TRBV5-1 with TRBJ2-6, with 7 positions matching TRBD1. The germline V gene has CDR1 SGHRS and CDR2 YFSETQ. CDR3 length: 16 residues. The trim removed 4 bases at V and 4 bases at J, leaving 8 bases unmatched. The CDR3 bases are TGCGCCAGCAGCGGGTCGACAGGGCCCGGGGCCAACGTCCTGACTTTC. It encodes CASSGSTGPGANVLTF.

The gene calls are TRBV12-5 and TRBJ2-2; 11 positions match TRBD1. Germline CDR1 LGHNT, CDR2 FRNRAP. The junction had 1 base not matched to a gene; V was cut back by 4 bases and J by 6 bases. The CDR3 spans 14 residues. CDR3 nucleotides: TGTGCTAGTGGTTCGGGACAGGGGGCCGGGGAGCTGTTTTTT. It encodes CASGSGQGAGELFF.

The table lists this clone with a few counts. The chain joins TRBV5-6 to TRBJ2-3; no definite D call. The CDR3 contains 13 residues. Trimming removed 1 base from V and 13 bases from J, with 16 bases in between. From germline, CDR1 is SGHDT and CDR2 YYEEEE. As DNA, the CDR3 is TGTGCCAGCAGCTTGAGAGGCCCGAGCCCGAAGTATTTT. Translation: CASSLRGPSPKYF. The whole variable domain, filled in from reference TRBV5-6 and TRBJ2-3, reads DAGVTQSPTHLIKTRGQQVTLRCSPKSGHDTVSWYQQALGQGPQFIFQYYEEEERQRGNFPDRFSGHQFPNYSSELNVNALLLGDSALYLCASSLRGPSPKYFGPGTRLTVL.

The J gene is TRBJ1-1, the V gene TRBV2; D uncertain. V lost 9 bases and J lost 5, with 13 bases in between. The CDR3 is made up of 12 amino acids. The germline CDR1 and CDR2 sequences are SNHLY and FYNNEI. CDR3 sequence reads: CARTTGRTEAFF. In nucleotides, the CDR3 is TGTGCCAGAACGACGGGGAGGACTGAAGCTTTCTTT.

Details on this clone: Within the sample, other DNA sequences also encode this same CDR3. J is TRBJ1-5 and V is TRBV9; D is ambiguous. Germline CDR1 reads SGDLS; CDR2 reads YYNGEE. With 0 bases removed from V and 5 bases from J, the gap between germline ends came to 6 bases. This CDR3 region has 13 residues. In DNA, the CDR3 is TGTGCCAGCAGCGTAGACGGCGATCAGCCCCAGCATTTT. Protein product: CASSVDGDQPQHF. Using reference TRBV9 and TRBJ1-5 for the parts outside the CDR3, the full variable domain is DSGVTQTPKHLITATGQRVTLRCSPRSGDLSVYWYQQSLDQGLQFLIQYYNGEERAKGNILERFSAQQFPDLHSELNLSSLELGDSALYFCASSVDGDQPQHFGDGTRLSIL.